This T cell receptor beta chain comes out of a study of blood T cell repertoires in COVID-19. Background on the study: Acute-phase and convalescent COVID-19 samples originated in the United States, Italy and Spain. Sources were T cells, B-cell-depleted T cells, or PBMCs; the material itself was cDNA or gDNA.

Clones were sequenced by immunoSEQ multiplex PCR, and TCRdb holds only the in-frame ones, with some missing. Of 150,000 to 200,000 clones in the sample, approximately 92% were seen once. This CDR3 is built from 13 residues. Germline V gives CDR1 SNHLY, CDR2 FYNNEI. Trimming shortened V by 9 bases and J by 6 bases, and 18 bases separated the two germline ends. The TCR originated in a man aged 45-65 years with acute or convalescent COVID-19. The source material was peripheral blood. The chain joins TRBV2 to TRBJ2-7, with a weak D call TRBD2 (6 bases). CDR3 coding DNA: TGTGCCAGTACAAGGAGGGAGGAAAGCGAGCAGTACTTC. It translates to CASTRREESEQYF.